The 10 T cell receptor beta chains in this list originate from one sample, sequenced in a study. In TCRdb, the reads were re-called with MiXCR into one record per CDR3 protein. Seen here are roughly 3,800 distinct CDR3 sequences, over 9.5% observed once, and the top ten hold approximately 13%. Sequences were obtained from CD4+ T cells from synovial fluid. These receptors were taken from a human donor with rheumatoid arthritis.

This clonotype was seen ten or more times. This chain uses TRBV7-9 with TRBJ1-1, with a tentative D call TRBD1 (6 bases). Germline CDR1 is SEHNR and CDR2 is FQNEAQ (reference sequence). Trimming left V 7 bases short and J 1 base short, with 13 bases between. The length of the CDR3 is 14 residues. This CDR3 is CASTIQGRNTEAFF. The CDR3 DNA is TGTGCCAGCACTATACAGGGACGGAACACTGAAGCTTTCTTT.

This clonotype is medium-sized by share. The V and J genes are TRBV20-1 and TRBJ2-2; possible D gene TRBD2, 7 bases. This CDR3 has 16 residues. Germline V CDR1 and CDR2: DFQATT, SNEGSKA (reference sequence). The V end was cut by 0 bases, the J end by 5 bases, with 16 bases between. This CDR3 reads CSARDPAQGGTGELFF. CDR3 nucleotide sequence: TGCAGTGCTAGAGATCCGGCACAGGGAGGGACCGGGGAGCTGTTTTTT.

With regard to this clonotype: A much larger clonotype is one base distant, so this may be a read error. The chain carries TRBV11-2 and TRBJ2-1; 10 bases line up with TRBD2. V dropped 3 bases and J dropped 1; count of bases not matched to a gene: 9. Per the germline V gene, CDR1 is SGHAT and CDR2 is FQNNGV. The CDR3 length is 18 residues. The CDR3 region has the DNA TGTGCCAGCAGCTTTCGGGCTAGCGGGAGAATTTCCTACAATGAGCAGTTCTTC. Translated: CASSFRASGRISYNEQFF.

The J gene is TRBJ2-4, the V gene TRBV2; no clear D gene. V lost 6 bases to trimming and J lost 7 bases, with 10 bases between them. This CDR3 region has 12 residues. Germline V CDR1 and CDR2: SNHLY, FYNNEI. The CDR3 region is CASSAKGNIQYF. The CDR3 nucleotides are TGTGCCAGCAGCGCAAAAGGGAACATTCAGTACTTC.

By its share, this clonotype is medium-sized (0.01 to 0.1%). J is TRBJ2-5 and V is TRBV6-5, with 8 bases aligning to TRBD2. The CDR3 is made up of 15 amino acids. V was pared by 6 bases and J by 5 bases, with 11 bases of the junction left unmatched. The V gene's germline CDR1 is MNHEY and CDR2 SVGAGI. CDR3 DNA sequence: TGTGCCAGCAGCAATCGGGGGGGGCGTCAGGAGACCCAGTACTTC. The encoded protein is CASSNRGGRQETQYF.

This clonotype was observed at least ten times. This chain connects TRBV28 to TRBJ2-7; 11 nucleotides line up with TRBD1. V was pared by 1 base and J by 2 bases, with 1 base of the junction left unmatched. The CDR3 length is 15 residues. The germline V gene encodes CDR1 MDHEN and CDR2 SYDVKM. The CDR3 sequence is CASSLLGQGAYEQYF. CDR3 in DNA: TGTGCCAGCAGTTTATTGGGACAGGGGGCCTACGAGCAGTACTTC.

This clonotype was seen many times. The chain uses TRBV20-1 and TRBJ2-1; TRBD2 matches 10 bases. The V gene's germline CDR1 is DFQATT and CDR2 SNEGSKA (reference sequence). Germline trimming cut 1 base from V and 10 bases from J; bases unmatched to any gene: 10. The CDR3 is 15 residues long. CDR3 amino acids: CSARGGSGRAREQFF. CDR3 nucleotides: TGCAGTGCTAGAGGGGGAAGCGGGAGGGCCAGGGAGCAGTTCTTC.

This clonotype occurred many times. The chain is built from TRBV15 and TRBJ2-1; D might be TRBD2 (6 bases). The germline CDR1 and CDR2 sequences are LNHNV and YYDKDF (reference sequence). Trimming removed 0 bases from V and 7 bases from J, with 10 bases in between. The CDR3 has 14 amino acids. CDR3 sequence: CATSREGLRNEQFF. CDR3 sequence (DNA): TGTGCCACCAGCAGAGAGGGACTGAGAAATGAGCAGTTCTTC.

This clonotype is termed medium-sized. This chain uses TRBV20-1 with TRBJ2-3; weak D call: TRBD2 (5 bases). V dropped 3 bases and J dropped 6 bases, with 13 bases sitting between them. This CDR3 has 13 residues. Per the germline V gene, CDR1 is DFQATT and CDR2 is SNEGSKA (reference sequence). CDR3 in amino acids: CSASLARGDTQYF. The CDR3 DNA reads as TGCAGTGCTAGTTTGGCTAGAGGGGATACGCAGTATTTT.

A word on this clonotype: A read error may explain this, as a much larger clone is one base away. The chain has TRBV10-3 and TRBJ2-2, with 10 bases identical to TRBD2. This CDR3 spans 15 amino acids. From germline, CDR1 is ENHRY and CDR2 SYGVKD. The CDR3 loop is CVTKAGGPNTGELFF. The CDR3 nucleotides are TGTGTCACCAAAGCGGGAGGGCCCAACACCGGGGAGCTGTTTTTT.